This paragraph reports one TCR beta chain. This specimen comes from a study of blood T cell repertoires in COVID-19. The wider study: Whether acute or convalescent, the COVID-19 samples came from the United States, Italy and Spain. The analysed material was cDNA or gDNA that came from T cells, B-cell-depleted T cells, or PBMCs.

The germline V gene encodes CDR1 SGDLS and CDR2 YYNGEE. This CDR3 contains 14 residues. The V and J ends lost 2 bases and 10 bases, in that order; junction bases with no gene match: 4. In the original workflow: Estimated nucleated cell counts came from reference gene primer amplification. Clones were read by immunoSEQ multiplex PCR, and TCRdb kept only the in-frame ones, dropping some. The D gene and trimming were derived from the DNA, and the V and J assignments and clone size from that table. This table has approximately 100,000 clones, approximately 80% appearing once. Sequenced input: peripheral blood. The rearrangement links TRBV9 to TRBJ1-6, with 9 positions matching TRBD1. This sequence was found in a woman aged 80 or over with active or convalescent COVID-19. For the CDR3, the DNA is TGTGCCAGCAGCGTCGGGACAGGGCAATCACCCCTCCACTTT. It translates to CASSVGTGQSPLHF.